This T cell receptor (beta chain) was profiled in a study of cytomegalovirus exposure and HLA in healthy donors. V dropped 4 bases and J dropped 7 bases, with 16 bases sitting between them. The CDR3 is made up of 14 amino acids. Germline V lookup: CDR1 ENHRY, CDR2 SYGVKD. Whole-study results and caveats: For most subjects, TCR beta sequences were reported to predict HLA-A and HLA-B alleles with accuracy. With later analysis, a missense DCLRE1C variant became linked to TCR beta V- and J-gene trimming. Under in vitro conditions, a few CMV-associated chains were confirmed as specific for CMV antigens. In a later analysis, compared with equally common non-associated chains, HLA-associated beta chains were more expanded.

On this clone: Antigen unknown.

The PCR had 60 Vbeta and 13 Jbeta primers. Profiling relied on immunoSEQ multiplex PCR, and the TCRdb table lists in-frame clones only, not all of them. Of 110,000 or so clones in the sample, under 80% were seen once. The material sequenced was PBMCs. The rearrangement uses TRBV10-3 and TRBJ2-5, with D unresolved. The TCR comes from a woman between 40 and 55 years old in good health and CMV-seropositive. The CDR3 DNA sequence: TGTGCCATCAGTGGCGGCTTCGACCGTGGGACCCAGTACTTC. This codes for CAISGGFDRGTQYF.